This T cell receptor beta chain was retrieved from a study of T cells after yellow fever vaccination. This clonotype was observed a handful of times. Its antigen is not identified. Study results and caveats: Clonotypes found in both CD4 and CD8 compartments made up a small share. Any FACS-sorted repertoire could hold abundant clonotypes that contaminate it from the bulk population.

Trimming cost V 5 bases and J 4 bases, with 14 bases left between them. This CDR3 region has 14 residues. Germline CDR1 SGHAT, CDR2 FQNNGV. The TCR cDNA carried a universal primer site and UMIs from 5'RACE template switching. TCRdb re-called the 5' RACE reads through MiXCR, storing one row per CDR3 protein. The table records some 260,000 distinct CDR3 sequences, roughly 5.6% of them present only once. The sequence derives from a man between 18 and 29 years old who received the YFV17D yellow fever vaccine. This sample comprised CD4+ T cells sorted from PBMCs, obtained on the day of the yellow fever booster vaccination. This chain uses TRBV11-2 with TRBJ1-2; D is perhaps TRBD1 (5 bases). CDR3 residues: CASSRSTESYGYTF. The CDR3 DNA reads TGTGCCAGCAGCCGATCGACAGAGAGCTATGGCTACACCTTC.